This T cell receptor beta chain derives from a study of PD-L1 blockade in urothelial cancer. Germline V CDR1 and CDR2: SNHLY, FYNNEI. The CDR3 is made up of 11 amino acids. V shed 7 bases and J shed 8 bases, with 9 bases lying between them. Time point: peripheral blood 6 weeks after treatment start. Repertoires were generated with immunoSEQ multiplex PCR, while TCRdb's copy carries only in-frame clones and drops some. The repertoire holds about 120,000 clones, more than 85% seen once, with under 2% in the top ten. The chain employs TRBV2 and TRBJ1-3; D uncertain. The sample was PBMCs, taken around atezolizumab (anti-PD-L1) treatment. The TCR comes from a man aged 55 to 70 with urothelial cancer. CDR3 coding DNA: TGTGCCAGCAAGGAGGAGTACACCATATATTTT. Translation gives CASKEEYTIYF.